This T cell receptor (beta chain) was captured in a study of T cells after posttransplantation cyclophosphamide. Many counts were recorded for this clone. Its matching antigen is unknown. Profiled with immunoSEQ multiplex PCR; TCRdb holds only in-frame clones, not every one. The table lists some 23,000 clones, with no singletons. Germline trimming cut 2 bases from V and 6 bases from J; bases unmatched to any gene: 4. Per the germline V gene, CDR1 is SGHRS and CDR2 is YFSETQ. CDR3 length equals 14 residues. A marrow graft followed busulfan-fludarabine conditioning, with cyclophosphamide on days +3 and +4. Study conclusions and caveats: Recipient CMV seropositivity and CMV reactivation strongly tracked TRB clonality. Skin or GI-infiltrating T cells shared few TRB sequences with blood.

The material sequenced was PBMCs, taken after allogeneic stem cell transplant with posttransplant cyclophosphamide. The TCR was taken from a male patient younger than 30 who received an allogeneic stem cell transplant from a related donor, was CMV-positive, and had no GVHD. The graft donor may account for some of the T cells. This chain connects TRBV5-1 to TRBJ2-2, with TRBD1 identical over 7 bases. The CDR3 sequence is CASSLTGVAGELFF. CDR3 DNA sequence: TGCGCCAGCAGCTTAACAGGGGTTGCCGGGGAGCTGTTTTTT. The whole variable domain, filled in from reference TRBV5-1 and TRBJ2-2, reads KAGVTQTPRYLIKTRGQQVTLSCSPISGHRSVSWYQQTPGQGLQFLFEYFSETQRNKGNFPGRFSGRQFSNSRSEMNVSTLELGDSALYLCASSLTGVAGELFFGEGSRLTVL.